This T cell receptor (beta chain) was sequenced in a study of blood T cell repertoires in COVID-19. CDR1 is MNHEY and CDR2 is SVGAGI in the germline V gene. This CDR3 region has 16 residues. Unmatched junction bases numbered 9, after V lost 4 bases and J lost 3 bases. Per the original methods: Reference gene primer amplification gave estimated nucleated cell counts. Only in-frame clones appear in the TCRdb table, and some are missing; sequencing was by immunoSEQ multiplex PCR. For V, J and clone size, that table is used; D and trimming come from the DNA. The sample has approximately 45,000 clones; 88% are singletons.

The TCR originated in a human donor in a cohort sampled during active COVID-19. The sequenced sample was peripheral blood. The chain is built from TRBV6-5 and TRBJ1-3; 7 bases line up with TRBD1. This CDR3 is CASSSADRASGNTIYF. CDR3 nucleotides: TGTGCCAGCAGTTCTGCTGACAGGGCTAGTGGAAACACCATATATTTT.